These T cell receptor beta chains were read from a single sample in a study of cytomegalovirus exposure and HLA in healthy donors. The table came from immunoSEQ multiplex PCR; TCRdb's copy has only in-frame clones and leaves some out. The table lists more than 200,000 clones, about 79% of them singletons, with around 2% in the top ten. Source material: PBMCs. These TCRs come from a man aged 18-30 years in good health and CMV-seronegative. CDR3s include the opening cysteine and the closing phenylalanine or tryptophan. A D gene is named only where the DNA matches it firmly. Not all rows give a size; the values are once, few, many and, for expanded clones, a class.

DNA,CDR3,size,D,J,V
NA,CASSTSQGAPHYNEQFF,once,NA,TRBJ2-1,TRBV2
TGTGCCAGCAGTGGCCGGGACAGACAGTTCTTC,CASSGRDRQFF,once,TRBD1,TRBJ2-1,TRBV28
TGTGCCAGCAGCAAAGCTGCCCACACAGATACGCAGTATTTT,CASSKAAHTDTQYF,NA,NA,TRBJ2-3,TRBV11-2
TGTGCCAGCAGCCAAGAAGGGACAGGGTCCTACGAGCAGTACTTC,CASSQEGTGSYEQYF,NA,TRBD1,TRBJ2-7,TRBV4-2
TGTGCTAGTGGTTTGGTACTGGTGGACAATGAGCAGTTCTTC,CASGLVLVDNEQFF,NA,NA,TRBJ2-1,TRBV12-5
TGTGCTAGCAGCCCAACGGGACTAGCTTATGAGCAGTTCTTC,CASSPTGLAYEQFF,NA,TRBD2,TRBJ2-1,TRBV7-7
TGTGCCAGCAGTTTCGCCGACAGATTTTCCTACGAGCAGTACTTC,CASSFADRFSYEQYF,NA,NA,TRBJ2-7,TRBV27
TGTGCCTGGACCGTATTTGGGACAGCGAGCTCCTACGAGCAGTACTTC,CAWTVFGTASSYEQYF,once,TRBD1,TRBJ2-7,TRBV30
TGTGCCAGCAGCCCAACTAGCGGGAGTTCCTACGAGCAGTACTTC,CASSPTSGSSYEQYF,NA,TRBD2,TRBJ2-7,TRBV7-3
TGTGCCAGCAGTCCTCCCCTTGACAGTACCTACGAGCAGTACTTC,CASSPPLDSTYEQYF,NA,NA,TRBJ2-7,TRBV28
TGTGCCAGCAGCGTAGCTACGTGGACTAGCGGGGGGTCGAACACCGGGGAGCTGTTTTTT,CASSVATWTSGGSNTGELFF,NA,TRBD2,TRBJ2-2,TRBV9
TGTGCCAGCAGTGAAAGGCCGGGACTAGCGAGCTACGAGCAGTACTTC,CASSERPGLASYEQYF,NA,TRBD2,TRBJ2-7,TRBV2
TGTGCCAGCAGCAGGACAGGGAACACTGAAGCTTTCTTT,CASSRTGNTEAFF,NA,TRBD1,TRBJ1-1,TRBV25-1
TGTGCCTGGCTTTCCGGGACAGGTAGCTCCTACAATGAGCAGTTCTTC,CAWLSGTGSSYNEQFF,NA,TRBD1,TRBJ2-1,TRBV30
TGTGCCAGCAGCTCTCCCCCTACCGGACAGCTTAATGAAAAACTGTTTTTT,CASSSPPTGQLNEKLFF,NA,NA,TRBJ1-4,TRBV5-6
TGCGCCAGCAGCCGCGGGGACAGGGTATCCTACGAGCAGTACTTC,CASSRGDRVSYEQYF,NA,TRBD1,TRBJ2-7,TRBV4-1
TGTGCCAGCAGCTTAGGGCAGGGAACCCGCGCAGATACGCAGTATTTT,CASSLGQGTRADTQYF,NA,NA,TRBJ2-3,TRBV13
TGTGCCAGCAGCTTCTATGGACTTCTATACGAGCAGTACTTC,CASSFYGLLYEQYF,once,NA,TRBJ2-7,TRBV5-6
TGTGCCAGCAGCTTGTTTGGGACAGGGGAGGAAGGGACTGAAGCTTTCTTT,CASSLFGTGEEGTEAFF,few,TRBD1,TRBJ1-1,TRBV5-6
TGTGCCAGCAGCTTAGGGGACAGATATAGCAATCAGCCCCAGCATTTT,CASSLGDRYSNQPQHF,NA,TRBD1,TRBJ1-5,TRBV11-2
TGTGCCAGCATCCCTCATGCGGGCCAGGAAGCTGAAGCTTTCTTT,CASIPHAGQEAEAFF,NA,NA,TRBJ1-1,TRBV7-6
TGTGCCAGCAGTCCTTTCCCGGGACACTCTCTATCCGGGGCTGAAGCTTTCTTT,CASSPFPGHSLSGAEAFF,NA,NA,TRBJ1-1,TRBV11-3
TGTGCCATCTTACAGGGGTTATCCCCCGGGGAGCTGTTTTTT,CAILQGLSPGELFF,once,TRBD1,TRBJ2-2,TRBV10-3
TGTGCCTGGAGTGTGGGAAAGGGCGGGAGGTCTCTAAATGAGCAGTTCTTC,CAWSVGKGGRSLNEQFF,once,TRBD2,TRBJ2-1,TRBV30
TGTGCCAGCAGCCCCTCGACAGGGGGGAACACTGAAGCTTTCTTT,CASSPSTGGNTEAFF,NA,TRBD1,TRBJ1-1,TRBV7-9
TGCGCCAGCAGCCCCGACAGGGCGATCCAAGAGACCCAGTACTTC,CASSPDRAIQETQYF,NA,TRBD1,TRBJ2-5,TRBV5-1
TGCGCCAGCAGATTATTAGGGACAGAAGAGACCCAGTACTTC,CASRLLGTEETQYF,NA,TRBD1,TRBJ2-5,TRBV5-1
TGTGCCAGTAACCACGATAACCCGGCAGGGATGAACACTGAAGCTTTCTTT,CASNHDNPAGMNTEAFF,NA,NA,TRBJ1-1,TRBV19
TGTGCCAGCAGCGTAAGGGCGGGGGGGGACAAAAACACCGGGGAGCTGTTTTTT,CASSVRAGGDKNTGELFF,NA,TRBD2,TRBJ2-2,TRBV9
TGTGCCAGCAGCCCCGCGGCGGGGTCCTACGAGCAGTACTTC,CASSPAAGSYEQYF,NA,NA,TRBJ2-7,TRBV7-3
TGTGCCAGCAGTAGGGGGACAGGGGATTATGGCTACACCTTC,CASSRGTGDYGYTF,NA,TRBD1,TRBJ1-2,TRBV6-6
TGTGCCAGCAGGATCAGTACAGATAACACAGATACGCAGTATTTT,CASRISTDNTDTQYF,NA,NA,TRBJ2-3,TRBV6-1
TGTGCCAGCAGCCCCCGGGACAGGGGTCCTGTCTTAGACAATGAGCAGTTCTTC,CASSPRDRGPVLDNEQFF,NA,TRBD1,TRBJ2-1,TRBV27
TGTGCCAGCAGCTTAATGGACAGGACGACTGAAGCTTTCTTT,CASSLMDRTTEAFF,NA,TRBD1,TRBJ1-1,TRBV7-3
TGCGCCAGCAGCTGGGTACAGGGTTCTTTGAACACCGGGGAGCTGTTTTTT,CASSWVQGSLNTGELFF,few,NA,TRBJ2-2,TRBV5-1
TGTGCCAGCAGCCCCGGGGGGGCCAACGTCCTGACTTTC,CASSPGGANVLTF,NA,NA,TRBJ2-6,TRBV7-2
TGCAGCGTTGAAGGACAGTTACAAGAGACCCAGTACTTC,CSVEGQLQETQYF,NA,NA,TRBJ2-5,TRBV29-1